The rows below give T cell receptor beta chains drawn from one sample of a study of cytomegalovirus exposure and HLA in healthy donors. Assay: immunoSEQ multiplex PCR; the TCRdb copy retains only in-frame clones and omits some. The sample lists under 250,000 clones; 65% to 90% were seen once. Sample: PBMCs. These receptors originate from a woman aged 45-65 years in good health and CMV-seronegative. Each CDR3 is given with its conserved first and last residue. The order of the fields is clone size, V gene, J gene, D gene, CDR3 DNA, CDR3 protein. The D gene is left open where the match is weak. Clone size appears in some rows only: once, few, many, or a class for an expanded clone.

clone_size: -
v_call: TRBV5-1
j_call: TRBJ1-2
d_call: -
cdr3_nt: TGCGCCACCCGGACAGACTCCAACTATGGCTACACCTTC
cdr3_aa: CATRTDSNYGYTF

clone_size: -
v_call: TRBV6-6
j_call: TRBJ2-7
d_call: TRBD2
cdr3_nt: TGTGCCAGCAGGACAAGGACTAGCGGGAATTACGAGCAGTACTTC
cdr3_aa: CASRTRTSGNYEQYF

clone_size: -
v_call: TRBV6-4
j_call: TRBJ1-1
d_call: TRBD1
cdr3_nt: TGTGCCAGCAAGCCCCGGGACAGGGTACCTGAAGCTTTCTTT
cdr3_aa: CASKPRDRVPEAFF

clone_size: -
v_call: TRBV27
j_call: TRBJ1-1
d_call: -
cdr3_nt: TGTGCCAGCAGCCTCAGGCCGGGGGGGAACACTGAAGCTTTCTTT
cdr3_aa: CASSLRPGGNTEAFF

clone_size: -
v_call: TRBV18
j_call: TRBJ2-5
d_call: -
cdr3_nt: TGTGCCAGCTCACCAGGGCAGCAAGAGACCCAGTACTTC
cdr3_aa: CASSPGQQETQYF

clone_size: -
v_call: TRBV19
j_call: TRBJ1-3
d_call: -
cdr3_nt: TGTGCCAGTAGTACCGTGGCAAACTCTGGAAACACCATATATTTT
cdr3_aa: CASSTVANSGNTIYF

clone_size: few
v_call: TRBV7-9
j_call: TRBJ2-1
d_call: -
cdr3_nt: TGTGCCAGCAGCCCCAACCTAGCCAGGACCGGAAAGAATGAGCAGTTCTTC
cdr3_aa: CASSPNLARTGKNEQFF

clone_size: -
v_call: TRBV2
j_call: TRBJ1-4
d_call: -
cdr3_nt: TGTGCCAGCAGTGTAGAGCAGGGGTCTAATGAAAAACTGTTTTTT
cdr3_aa: CASSVEQGSNEKLFF

clone_size: -
v_call: TRBV30
j_call: TRBJ1-6
d_call: TRBD1
cdr3_nt: TGTGCCTGGAGAGCAGGGACAGGGACTCATTCACCCCTCCACTTT
cdr3_aa: CAWRAGTGTHSPLHF

clone_size: -
v_call: TRBV19
j_call: TRBJ2-1
d_call: TRBD2
cdr3_nt: TGTGCCAGTAGTCCCCCGGGACTAGCGGGAGGGCCAAATGAGCAGTTCTTC
cdr3_aa: CASSPPGLAGGPNEQFF

clone_size: -
v_call: TRBV6-5
j_call: TRBJ1-5
d_call: TRBD1
cdr3_nt: TGTGCCAGCAGTTTCGGAGGGACAGGAGATCAGCCCCAGCATTTT
cdr3_aa: CASSFGGTGDQPQHF

clone_size: -
v_call: TRBV2
j_call: TRBJ1-5
d_call: -
cdr3_nt: TGTGCCAGCAGCCCCGGGGGACGGGCGGGAAATCAGCCCCAGCATTTT
cdr3_aa: CASSPGGRAGNQPQHF

clone_size: -
v_call: TRBV9
j_call: TRBJ1-2
d_call: -
cdr3_nt: TGTGCCAGCAGCGTAGTAGGTCGACTCGGCTACACCTTC
cdr3_aa: CASSVVGRLGYTF

clone_size: -
v_call: TRBV28
j_call: TRBJ1-1
d_call: -
cdr3_nt: TGTGCCAGCCACCTCTCCGGGGCCCGGGGGACTGAAGCTTTCTTT
cdr3_aa: CASHLSGARGTEAFF

clone_size: few
v_call: TRBV25-1
j_call: TRBJ2-1
d_call: TRBD1
cdr3_nt: TGTGCCAGCAGTGAATATCAGGGGGCCACCTACAATGAGCAGTTCTTC
cdr3_aa: CASSEYQGATYNEQFF

clone_size: -
v_call: TRBV5-4
j_call: TRBJ2-1
d_call: TRBD2
cdr3_nt: TGTGCCAGCAGATCGAGCGGGACCTCCTACAATGAGCAGTTCTTC
cdr3_aa: CASRSSGTSYNEQFF

clone_size: few
v_call: TRBV6-5
j_call: TRBJ1-5
d_call: -
cdr3_nt: TGTGCCAGCAGGGGAGCGGAGAACAATCAGCCCCAGCATTTT
cdr3_aa: CASRGAENNQPQHF

clone_size: -
v_call: TRBV27
j_call: TRBJ2-7
d_call: TRBD1
cdr3_nt: TGTGCCAGCAGTTATAACAGGGGGCGTAATAAGCAGTACTTC
cdr3_aa: CASSYNRGRNKQYF

clone_size: -
v_call: TRBV21-1
j_call: TRBJ2-7
d_call: -
cdr3_nt: TGTGCCAGCAGTCTAGCGGGAGCCTACGAGCAGTACTTC
cdr3_aa: CASSLAGAYEQYF

clone_size: once
v_call: TRBV28
j_call: TRBJ1-1
d_call: -
cdr3_nt: TGTGCCAGCAGTTTCTCCGGGACAAGGCTGAACACTGAAGCTTTCTTT
cdr3_aa: CASSFSGTRLNTEAFF

clone_size: -
v_call: TRBV28
j_call: TRBJ2-1
d_call: TRBD2
cdr3_nt: TGTGCCAGCGTTAACCTGGGACTAGCGGGAGTTGAGCAGTTCTTC
cdr3_aa: CASVNLGLAGVEQFF

clone_size: -
v_call: TRBV2
j_call: TRBJ1-2
d_call: TRBD1
cdr3_nt: TGTGCCAGCAGTGCAGGTCAGGGGGGAACCTATGGCTACACCTTC
cdr3_aa: CASSAGQGGTYGYTF

clone_size: -
v_call: TRBV2
j_call: TRBJ2-1
d_call: TRBD1
cdr3_nt: TGTGCCTGCTCGGGACAGGGGGTCAATGAGCAGTTCTTC
cdr3_aa: CACSGQGVNEQFF

clone_size: once
v_call: TRBV28
j_call: TRBJ2-1
d_call: TRBD1
cdr3_nt: TGTGCCAGCAGTATCGAAGCCCGACAGGGGGCAGGGAATGAGCAGTTCTTC
cdr3_aa: CASSIEARQGAGNEQFF

clone_size: -
v_call: TRBV19
j_call: TRBJ2-2
d_call: -
cdr3_nt: TGTGCCAGTAGTATAGGGGGTGGGACTTTGAGCGGGGAGCTGTTTTTT
cdr3_aa: CASSIGGGTLSGELFF

clone_size: -
v_call: TRBV25-1
j_call: TRBJ1-6
d_call: -
cdr3_nt: TGTGCCAGCAGTGAAGACGGGGACTTGTATAATTCACCCCTCCACTTT
cdr3_aa: CASSEDGDLYNSPLHF

clone_size: few
v_call: TRBV11-3
j_call: TRBJ2-1
d_call: TRBD2
cdr3_nt: TGTGCCAGCAGCGGCCGGACTAGCGGCTCCGGGGAGCAGTTCTTC
cdr3_aa: CASSGRTSGSGEQFF

clone_size: -
v_call: TRBV6-5
j_call: TRBJ1-4
d_call: TRBD1
cdr3_nt: TGTGCCAGCAGCCGAGACAGGGGGACTAATGAAAAACTGTTTTTT
cdr3_aa: CASSRDRGTNEKLFF

clone_size: -
v_call: TRBV4-3
j_call: TRBJ2-2
d_call: -
cdr3_nt: TGCGCCGGCAGCCGCGAGCCGGAGGGTAGTACCGGGGAGCTGTTTTTT
cdr3_aa: CAGSREPEGSTGELFF

clone_size: -
v_call: TRBV18
j_call: TRBJ2-4
d_call: -
cdr3_nt: TGTGCCAGCTCTGAACAGGCCCTAAGGGGCAAAAACATTCAGTACTTC
cdr3_aa: CASSEQALRGKNIQYF

clone_size: few
v_call: TRBV7-2
j_call: TRBJ2-2
d_call: TRBD1
cdr3_nt: TGTGCCAGCGGACCAGGGGGTCCGAACACCGGGGAGCTGTTTTTT
cdr3_aa: CASGPGGPNTGELFF

clone_size: -
v_call: TRBV6-1
j_call: TRBJ1-4
d_call: TRBD1
cdr3_nt: TGTGCCAGCAGTGAGTTTCCGGGACAGACTAATGAAAAACTGTTTTTT
cdr3_aa: CASSEFPGQTNEKLFF

clone_size: -
v_call: TRBV10-3
j_call: TRBJ1-5
d_call: -
cdr3_nt: TGTGCCATCAGTGAGTTGGGGGGTCGGGATCAGCCCCAGCATTTT
cdr3_aa: CAISELGGRDQPQHF

clone_size: -
v_call: TRBV27
j_call: TRBJ1-1
d_call: -
cdr3_nt: TGTGCCAGCAGCGGGTCGGTGAACACTGAAGCTTTCTTT
cdr3_aa: CASSGSVNTEAFF

clone_size: few
v_call: TRBV5-1
j_call: TRBJ1-2
d_call: -
cdr3_nt: TGCGCCAGCAGCTTCGAGGGCGGCTATGGCTACACCTTC
cdr3_aa: CASSFEGGYGYTF

clone_size: few
v_call: TRBV4-3
j_call: TRBJ1-1
d_call: TRBD1
cdr3_nt: TGCGCCAGCAGCCAAGATTTGGGGACAGGAGTACAGATTGAAGCTTTCTTT
cdr3_aa: CASSQDLGTGVQIEAFF

clone_size: -
v_call: TRBV28
j_call: TRBJ1-1
d_call: -
cdr3_nt: TGTGCCAGCAGGGGAGGATATAACACTGAAGCTTTCTTT
cdr3_aa: CASRGGYNTEAFF

clone_size: -
v_call: TRBV28
j_call: TRBJ1-2
d_call: -
cdr3_nt: TGTGCCAGCAGGCACTTAGCCGGGACAAGACCTGATGGCTACACCTTC
cdr3_aa: CASRHLAGTRPDGYTF

clone_size: -
v_call: TRBV7-6
j_call: TRBJ2-1
d_call: TRBD2
cdr3_nt: TGTGCCAGCAGCCTCCTAGCGGGAGTAGACAATGAGCAGTTCTTC
cdr3_aa: CASSLLAGVDNEQFF

clone_size: -
v_call: TRBV28
j_call: TRBJ1-3
d_call: -
cdr3_nt: TGTGCCAGCTTGCAGGGGATGAGTGGAAACACCATATATTTT
cdr3_aa: CASLQGMSGNTIYF

clone_size: once
v_call: TRBV15
j_call: TRBJ2-7
d_call: TRBD2
cdr3_nt: TGTGCCACCAGCAGAGAAACTAGCGGGGTGTACGAGCAGTACTTC
cdr3_aa: CATSRETSGVYEQYF

clone_size: -
v_call: TRBV2
j_call: TRBJ1-1
d_call: -
cdr3_nt: TGTGCCAGCAGTGAGAACAGGGTGGGCACTGAAGCTTTCTTT
cdr3_aa: CASSENRVGTEAFF

clone_size: once
v_call: TRBV11-2
j_call: TRBJ2-1
d_call: -
cdr3_nt: TGTGCCAGCAGCGCGCTCAGGGGTTCCAACAATGAGCAGTTCTTC
cdr3_aa: CASSALRGSNNEQFF

clone_size: -
v_call: TRBV28
j_call: TRBJ1-1
d_call: -
cdr3_nt: TGTGCCTCCCGGGGGGGCCAGGCGTACACTGAAGCTTTCTTT
cdr3_aa: CASRGGQAYTEAFF

clone_size: -
v_call: TRBV4-1
j_call: TRBJ2-3
d_call: TRBD2
cdr3_nt: TGCGCCAGCAGCCAGATGACTAGCGTTAGCACAGATACGCAGTATTTT
cdr3_aa: CASSQMTSVSTDTQYF